These 31 T cell receptor beta chains were all obtained from the same sample, sequenced in a study of blood T cell repertoires in COVID-19. Assay used: immunoSEQ multiplex PCR; TCRdb lists only in-frame clones, some missing. The table has 140,000 to 150,000 clones, roughly 89% seen once. Sequences were obtained from PBMCs or T cells enriched from blood (not recorded which). The receptors come from a man in his fifties who had recovered from COVID-19.

The chain links TRBV6-2 or TRBV6-3 to TRBJ2-3, with 10 positions matching TRBD2. J gave up 0 bases and V 5 bases, and 8 bases lay outside the gene matches. The CDR3 is 17 amino acids. Germline values: CDR1 MNHEY, CDR2 SVGEGT. The CDR3 region has the DNA TGTGCCAGCAGTACCCCGGGACTAGCGATTAGCACAGATACGCAGTATTTT. This sequence encodes CASSTPGLAISTDTQYF.

Only a few counts were recorded for this clone. This rearrangement joins TRBV9 to TRBJ2-2, with D tentatively TRBD2 (5 bases). The germline gives CDR1 SGDLS, CDR2 YYNGEE. Trimming cost V 7 bases and J 8 bases, with 12 bases left between them. This CDR3 comprises 12 residues. The chain's CDR3 is CASGGLQGELFF. CDR3 bases: TGTGCCAGCGGAGGCCTACAAGGGGAGCTGTTTTTT. Full variable domain (outside the CDR3, taken from reference TRBV9 and TRBJ2-2): DSGVTQTPKHLITATGQRVTLRCSPRSGDLSVYWYQQSLDQGLQFLIQYYNGEERAKGNILERFSAQQFPDLHSELNLSSLELGDSALYFCASGGLQGELFFGEGSRLTVL.

J is TRBJ1-2 and V is TRBV5-1, with D perhaps matching TRBD1 (6 bases). This CDR3 comprises 14 residues. Trimming cost V 1 base and J 5 bases, with 12 bases left between them. The germline gives CDR1 SGHRS, CDR2 YFSETQ. CDR3 region: CASSLIGRGYGYTF. CDR3 DNA: TGCGCCAGCAGCTTGATCGGCAGGGGTTATGGCTACACCTTC.

The rearrangement joins TRBV28 to TRBJ2-3; D remains ambiguous. The CDR3 has 15 amino acids. The germline V and J ends were trimmed by 2 bases and 2 bases, with 11 bases remaining between them. Per the germline V gene, CDR1 is MDHEN and CDR2 is SYDVKM. This CDR3 is CASSLGQPLTDTQYF. Written as DNA, the CDR3 is TGTGCCAGCAGTTTAGGGCAGCCGCTCACAGATACGCAGTATTTT.

The chain is built from TRBV10-3 and TRBJ1-4, with D possibly matching TRBD1 (6 bases). This CDR3 spans 14 amino acids. V lost 6 bases and J lost 2, with 10 bases in between. Germline V gene data show CDR1 as ENHRY and CDR2 as SYGVKD. The CDR3 DNA follows: TGTGCCATCAGGCCACAGGGTACTAATGAAAAACTGTTTTTT. It is translated as CAIRPQGTNEKLFF.

The chain employs TRBV11-3 and TRBJ1-1; TRBD1 is a possible D gene (6 bases). Trimming cost V 8 bases and J 4 bases, with 11 bases left between them. This CDR3 is 12 amino acids long. Per the germline V gene, CDR1 is SGHNT and CDR2 is YENEEA. CDR3 amino acids: CASGGRGTEAFF. The CDR3, as DNA: TGTGCCAGCGGGGGCAGGGGCACTGAAGCTTTCTTT. Using reference TRBV11-3 and TRBJ1-1 for the parts outside the CDR3, the full variable domain is EAGVVQSPRYKIIEKKQPVAFWCNPISGHNTLYWYLQNLGQGPELLIRYENEEAVDDSQLPKDRFSAERLKGVDSTLKIQPAELGDSAVYLCASGGRGTEAFFGQGTRLTVV.

The V call is TRBV12-3 or TRBV12-4, the J call TRBJ1-1; D is ambiguous. The CDR3 spans 13 residues. V lost 7 bases, J lost 1 base, and 10 bases lay in between. In DNA, the CDR3 is TGTGCCAGCACCCGACAAGGGAACACTGAAGCTTTCTTT. It specifies CASTRQGNTEAFF.

The chain couples TRBV7-4 to TRBJ2-1; 10 bases match TRBD1. CDR3 length: 15 residues. V was pared by 3 bases and J by 10 bases, with 9 bases of the junction left unmatched. Germline V gene data show CDR1 as SGHVT and CDR2 as SQSDAQ. CDR3 residues: CASSLRRQGAREQFF. In nucleotides, the CDR3 is TGTGCCAGCAGCTTGCGCAGACAGGGGGCAAGGGAGCAGTTCTTC.

The chain combines TRBV7-7 with TRBJ2-7; the match to TRBD1 covers 10 bases. Germline CDR1 SSHAT, CDR2 FNYEAQ (reference sequence). The CDR3 consists of 15 residues. The J segment lost 1 base and the V segment lost 5 bases, leaving 5 bases of the junction unmatched. The CDR3 DNA follows: TGTGCCAGCAGCCGAGGGACAGGGGTTTCCTACGAGCAGTACTTC. Protein product: CASSRGTGVSYEQYF.

V is TRBV28 and J is TRBJ1-4, with D hard to call. The ends were cut back, 5 bases at V and 10 bases at J, with 26 bases in the middle. Germline-derived CDR1 and CDR2 are MDHEN and SYDVKM. The CDR3 length is 17 residues. The CDR3 here is CASSPAPDWGYSTKLFF. The CDR3 nucleotides are TGTGCCAGCAGTCCGGCTCCGGACTGGGGTTATAGTACAAAACTGTTTTTT.

The rearrangement links TRBV2 to TRBJ1-1, with a tentative D call TRBD1 (6 bases). Germline CDR1 SNHLY, CDR2 FYNNEI. There are 15 residues in the CDR3. The V and J ends lost 6 bases and 0 bases respectively, with 14 bases between them. The CDR3 DNA sequence: TGTGCCAGCAGCGACACAAGGACAGTGAACACTGAAGCTTTCTTT. Residues: CASSDTRTVNTEAFF.

The CDR3 DNA sequence: TGTGCCACCAGTGAACTACAGGGTGGGAAACTGTTTTTT. Its translation: CATSELQGGKLFF. The chain employs TRBV24-1 and TRBJ1-4; the D gene is possibly TRBD1 (6 bases). With 4 bases removed from V and 11 bases from J, the gap between germline ends came to 13 bases. This CDR3 comprises 13 residues. In germline, CDR1 is KGHDR, CDR2 SFDVKD.

This chain links TRBV1 with TRBJ1-2; the DNA was not compared with TRBD1, the D call given in the table. TRBV1 is described as a pseudogene. This CDR3 has 20 residues. The CDR3 here is CTSSHKIARDSSIRGYGYTF. In DNA form, the CDR3 reads TGCACCAGCAGCCACAAGATAGCCCGGGACAGCTCAATACGGGGCTATGGCTACACCTTC.

The chain uses TRBV6-5 and TRBJ1-2; possible D gene TRBD1, 6 bases. The CDR3 has 15 amino acids. CDR1 is MNHEY and CDR2 is SVGAGI in the germline V gene. V was cut by 2 bases and J by 6 bases, with 16 bases left in between. CDR3 sequence (DNA): TGTGCCAGCAGTTACCTTAACAGGGATTCCCATGGCTACACCTTC. Translation: CASSYLNRDSHGYTF.

The chain uses TRBV6-5 and TRBJ2-1; TRBD2 agrees at 9 bases. This CDR3 has 16 residues. Trimming removed 3 bases from V and 8 bases from J; junction bases left unmatched: 11. Germline CDR1 MNHEY, CDR2 SVGAGI. CDR3 protein: CASSYPGGGVSHEQFF. CDR3 bases: TGTGCCAGCAGTTATCCGGGCGGGGGGGTTAGTCATGAGCAGTTCTTC.

This clone was observed a handful of times. V is TRBV27 and J is TRBJ2-2; D is unclear. The germline CDR1 and CDR2 sequences are MNHEY and SMNVEV (reference sequence). The CDR3 totals 13 residues. Trimming removed 2 bases at V and 8 bases at J, with 9 bases between. CDR3 DNA sequence: TGTGCCAGCAGTTTACCCCTACCTGGGGAGCTGTTTTTT. Translation gives CASSLPLPGELFF.

V usage is TRBV28 and J usage is TRBJ1-2; D is unresolved. CDR1 MDHEN and CDR2 SYDVKM come from the germline V gene. The ends were cut back, 3 bases at V and 4 bases at J, with 9 bases in the middle. CDR3 length: 13 residues. The CDR3 region has the DNA TGTGCCAGCAGTTTCGAGGGCGTCTATGGCTACACCTTC. It translates to CASSFEGVYGYTF.

Remarks on this clone: A far larger clone is just one base off, so this is likely a read error. The chain recombines TRBV12-3 or TRBV12-4 with TRBJ1-1, with D unclear. Trimming took off 1 base at V and 1 base at J, with 4 bases between the two ends. CDR3 size: 13 residues. CDR3 in amino acids: CASSLGGNTEAFF. The CDR3 nucleotides are TGTGCCAGCAGTTTAGGAGGGAACACTGAAGCTTTCTTT.

The chain employs TRBV7-3 and TRBJ2-4; D is undetermined. Germline V gene sequence: CDR1 SGHTA, CDR2 FQGTGA. The CDR3 sequence is 16 residues long. Trimming cost V 3 bases and J 1 base, with 13 bases left between them. In nucleotides, the CDR3 is TGTGCCAGCAGCTTTGAAGGATCTAGGGCCAAAAACATTCAGTACTTC. This encodes CASSFEGSRAKNIQYF.

V usage is TRBV19 and J usage is TRBJ1-1; possibly TRBD1 for D (6 bases). CDR1 LNHDA and CDR2 SQIVND come from the germline V gene (reference sequence). The CDR3 sequence is 15 residues long. V lost 6 bases and J lost 4, with 18 bases in between. Here the CDR3 reads CASSRAQGRGTEAFF. The CDR3 nucleotides are TGTGCCAGTAGCCGTGCCCAGGGGAGGGGCACTGAAGCTTTCTTT. The full variable domain, rest sourced from reference TRBV19 and TRBJ1-1, is DGGITQSPKYLFRKEGQNVTLSCEQNLNHDAMYWYRQDPGQGLRLIYYSQIVNDFQKGDIAEGYSVSREKKESFPLTVTSAQKNPTAFYLCASSRAQGRGTEAFFGQGTRLTVV.

The chain carries TRBV7-2 and TRBJ2-7; TRBD2 matches 10 bases. V dropped 0 bases and J dropped 13; count of bases not matched to a gene: 6. Germline CDR1 SGHTA, CDR2 FQGNSA. The CDR3 runs to 13 residues. In DNA form, the CDR3 reads TGTGCCAGCAGCTTAGCGACTAGCGGGCCCGGTTACTTC. Protein product: CASSLATSGPGYF.

This sequence joins TRBV7-2 and TRBJ1-1; D unresolved. The germline CDR1 and CDR2 sequences are SGHTA and FQGNSA. The CDR3 length is 13 residues. Trimming stripped 1 base from V and 8 bases from J, with 11 bases between. The chain's CDR3 is CASSLELRHEAFF. The CDR3 DNA reads TGTGCCAGCAGCTTAGAACTGAGGCACGAAGCTTTCTTT.

The chain has TRBV28 and TRBJ2-1; 10 nucleotides align to TRBD2. CDR1 is MDHEN and CDR2 is SYDVKM in the germline V gene. CDR3 length equals 16 residues. Losses at the gene ends were 5 bases for V and 4 bases for J; bases not matched to a gene: 8. CDR3 in amino acids: CASSPSGTSAYNEQFF. CDR3 sequence (DNA): TGTGCCAGCAGTCCCTCCGGGACTAGCGCTTACAATGAGCAGTTCTTC.

The chain employs TRBV28 and TRBJ2-6, with D hard to call. Trimming cost V 7 bases and J 1 base, with 5 bases left between them. CDR1 and CDR2 (germline): MDHEN, SYDVKM. This CDR3 contains 13 residues. DNA for the CDR3: TGTGCCAGCACCCTTTCTGGGGCCAACGTCCTGACTTTC. Translated, it gives CASTLSGANVLTF.

This chain joins TRBV6-1 and TRBJ2-5, with 7 bases aligning to TRBD1. J was trimmed by 5 bases and V by 1 base; bases with no gene match: 7. Per the germline V gene, CDR1 is MNHNS and CDR2 is SASEGT. The CDR3 contains 15 residues. CDR3 region: CASSEGQGRWETQYF. In DNA form, the CDR3 reads TGTGCCAGCAGTGAAGGACAGGGCAGATGGGAGACCCAGTACTTC.

For the CDR3, the DNA is TGTGCCAGCAGCCAAGAGACCGAAAGAGGGGAGACCCAGTACTTC. This sequence encodes CASSQETERGETQYF. This rearrangement joins TRBV4-2 to TRBJ2-5, with a possible D match to TRBD2 (5 bases). CDR1 and CDR2 from the germline V gene are LGHNA and YNFKEQ. The CDR3 is 15 residues long. Trimming removed 0 bases from V and 5 bases from J, with 13 bases in between.

The rearrangement joins TRBV5-4 to TRBJ2-5, with 14 bases lining up with TRBD2. This CDR3 contains 17 residues. The V gene end was trimmed by 4 bases and the J gene end by 6 bases; junction bases not matched to a gene: 11. Germline loops: CDR1 SGHNT, CDR2 YYREEE (reference sequence). The CDR3 loop is CASSLGTSGSNIKTQYF. The CDR3 region has the DNA TGTGCCAGCAGCCTGGGGACTAGCGGGAGTAATATAAAGACCCAGTACTTC.

The gene calls are TRBV5-1 and TRBJ1-2; D is perhaps TRBD1 (5 bases). The germline V gene has CDR1 SGHRS and CDR2 YFSETQ. This CDR3 has 14 residues. V was trimmed by 0 bases and J by 8 bases, leaving 14 bases between them. CDR3 loop: CASSLEAGRQGYTF. In DNA, the CDR3 is TGCGCCAGCAGCTTGGAGGCGGGGCGTCAAGGCTACACCTTC.

Here the CDR3 DNA reads TGTGCCAGCAGTCCCACGACAGGGGATGGCTACACCTTC. Translating it yields CASSPTTGDGYTF. The V call is TRBV27, the J call TRBJ1-2, with 8 bases aligning to TRBD1. This CDR3 region has 13 residues. The germline gives CDR1 MNHEY, CDR2 SMNVEV (reference sequence). V dropped 5 bases and J dropped 6; count of bases not matched to a gene: 5.

V usage is TRBV23-1 and J usage is TRBJ1-5; TRBD1 might be the D (5 bases). TRBV23-1 is an ORF, with its function uncertain. The V end lost 0 bases, the J end lost 5 bases, and 20 bases lay between the germline ends. CDR3 length: 18 amino acids. The DNA for the CDR3 is TGCGCCAGCAGTCAATCTAGGCGGAGGAGGGGACCCTATCAGCCCCAGCATTTT. The encoded protein is CASSQSRRRRGPYQPQHF.

The J gene is TRBJ2-1, the V gene TRBV24-1, with D perhaps matching TRBD2 (5 bases). Germline lookup yields CDR1 KGHDR and CDR2 SFDVKD. There are 14 residues in the CDR3. Between the trimmed V and J ends, which lost 2 bases and 9 bases, there was a span of 13 bases. This CDR3 reads CATSDSLVFGEQFF. Here the CDR3 DNA reads TGTGCCACCAGTGATTCACTAGTTTTCGGTGAGCAGTTCTTC.